A selection of T cell receptor beta chains follows, all from one sample in a study of cytomegalovirus exposure and HLA in healthy donors. Clones were sequenced by immunoSEQ multiplex PCR, and TCRdb holds only the in-frame ones, with some missing. This table holds fewer than 200,000 clones, 80% to 90% found once. Input material: PBMCs. The receptors here all came from a woman aged 18 to 35 in good health and CMV-seronegative. CDR3s include the opening cysteine and the closing phenylalanine or tryptophan. Fields, in order: D gene, V gene, J gene, clone size, CDR3 DNA, CDR3 protein. D genes are given only for firm matches. Clone size is given for some rows only: seen once, a few or many times, or a class if the clone is expanded.

D gene: TRBD2
V gene: TRBV9
J gene: TRBJ2-2
clone size: -
CDR3 DNA: TGTGCCAGCAGCCACCCACTAGCGGGAGGAACCGGGGAGCTGTTTTTT
CDR3 protein: CASSHPLAGGTGELFF

D gene: -
V gene: TRBV28
J gene: TRBJ1-2
clone size: -
CDR3 DNA: TGTGCCAGCAGTCCCCCTGCAGATAACTATGGCTACACCTTC
CDR3 protein: CASSPPADNYGYTF

D gene: TRBD1
V gene: TRBV28
J gene: TRBJ2-1
clone size: -
CDR3 DNA: TGTGCCAGCAGCTCTAGACAGGGTTTGGGATTTCCGTACAATGAGCAGTTCTTC
CDR3 protein: CASSSRQGLGFPYNEQFF

D gene: TRBD2
V gene: TRBV6-1
J gene: TRBJ2-1
clone size: -
CDR3 DNA: TGTGCCAGCAGTGAAAGCGGGACCCTATTCAATGAGCAGTTCTTC
CDR3 protein: CASSESGTLFNEQFF

D gene: TRBD2
V gene: TRBV28
J gene: TRBJ2-2
clone size: -
CDR3 DNA: TGTGCCAGCAGTTCGGCGGGACTAGCGGGAGGAACCGGGGAGCTGTTTTTT
CDR3 protein: CASSSAGLAGGTGELFF

D gene: TRBD2
V gene: TRBV29-1
J gene: TRBJ2-1
clone size: -
CDR3 DNA: TGCAGCGTTGGTTTAGGGACTAGCGGGAGTGGTGAGCAGTTCTTC
CDR3 protein: CSVGLGTSGSGEQFF

D gene: -
V gene: TRBV6-5
J gene: TRBJ2-7
clone size: -
CDR3 DNA: TGTGCCAGCAAAAGGGGGTACATCTACGAGCAGTACTTC
CDR3 protein: CASKRGYIYEQYF

D gene: -
V gene: TRBV14
J gene: TRBJ1-2
clone size: -
CDR3 DNA: TGTGCCAGCAGCCAAGATTTTAGACAGGTGGGTAAAAAAGGCTACACCTTC
CDR3 protein: CASSQDFRQVGKKGYTF

D gene: -
V gene: TRBV28
J gene: TRBJ2-7
clone size: few
CDR3 DNA: TGTGCCAGCAGTCCGCGACAGGGGAGGGAGTACTTC
CDR3 protein: CASSPRQGREYF

D gene: TRBD1
V gene: TRBV5-5
J gene: TRBJ2-7
clone size: -
CDR3 DNA: TGTGCCAGCAGCTTGGGGGGGCCCAGGGGGGAGCAGTACTTC
CDR3 protein: CASSLGGPRGEQYF

D gene: -
V gene: TRBV11-2
J gene: TRBJ1-3
clone size: -
CDR3 DNA: TGTGCCAGCAGCGCCGGGACACCGAACTCTGGAAGCACCATATATTTT
CDR3 protein: CASSAGTPNSGSTIYF

D gene: -
V gene: TRBV6-5
J gene: TRBJ2-7
clone size: -
CDR3 DNA: TGTGCCAGCAGTTCCCCGGGACTTTCCTACGAGCAGTACTTC
CDR3 protein: CASSSPGLSYEQYF

D gene: -
V gene: TRBV5-1
J gene: TRBJ1-4
clone size: -
CDR3 DNA: TGCGCCAGCAGCTTGGGCCTTGGGGCCGGGCCACTGTTTTTT
CDR3 protein: CASSLGLGAGPLFF

D gene: TRBD2
V gene: TRBV9
J gene: TRBJ2-1
clone size: -
CDR3 DNA: TGTGCCAGCAGCCCCTCCGCGGGAGAGTACAATGAGCAGTTCTTC
CDR3 protein: CASSPSAGEYNEQFF

D gene: -
V gene: TRBV18
J gene: TRBJ2-2
clone size: -
CDR3 DNA: TGTGCCAGCTCACCAAAGCTCTCCGGGGAGCTGTTTTTT
CDR3 protein: CASSPKLSGELFF

D gene: -
V gene: TRBV5-4
J gene: TRBJ2-7
clone size: few
CDR3 DNA: TGTGCCAGCAGCTTGAGGCTCGGGGGTTCCTACGAGCAGTACTTC
CDR3 protein: CASSLRLGGSYEQYF

D gene: -
V gene: TRBV10-3
J gene: TRBJ2-2
clone size: -
CDR3 DNA: TGTGCCATCAATGACACAGGGTTTTCCGCGAACACCGGGGAGCTGTTTTTT
CDR3 protein: CAINDTGFSANTGELFF

D gene: TRBD2
V gene: TRBV7-2
J gene: TRBJ2-3
clone size: -
CDR3 DNA: TGTGCCAGCAGCTTAGTTCCAGCGGGAGGGAGCACAGATACGCAGTATTTT
CDR3 protein: CASSLVPAGGSTDTQYF

D gene: -
V gene: TRBV18
J gene: TRBJ1-2
clone size: -
CDR3 DNA: TGTGCCAGCTCACCAGAAACAGGGCCCACCGGTAATGGCTACACCTTC
CDR3 protein: CASSPETGPTGNGYTF

D gene: -
V gene: TRBV15
J gene: TRBJ2-7
clone size: -
CDR3 DNA: TGTGCCACCAGCAGAGATCGAGGGCAGGCCAACGAGCAGTACTTC
CDR3 protein: CATSRDRGQANEQYF

D gene: TRBD1
V gene: TRBV19
J gene: TRBJ1-1
clone size: -
CDR3 DNA: TGTGCCAGTAGTATCTCCAGGACAGGGTTAATGAACACTGAAGCTTTCTTT
CDR3 protein: CASSISRTGLMNTEAFF

D gene: TRBD1
V gene: TRBV7-8
J gene: TRBJ2-7
clone size: -
CDR3 DNA: TGTGCCAGCAGCTTGGGGACAGGCGAGCAGTACTTC
CDR3 protein: CASSLGTGEQYF

D gene: -
V gene: TRBV19
J gene: TRBJ1-1
clone size: -
CDR3 DNA: TGTGCCAGTAGTCTCGCGGGACGGAACACTGAAGCTTTCTTT
CDR3 protein: CASSLAGRNTEAFF

D gene: TRBD2
V gene: TRBV10-3
J gene: TRBJ2-3
clone size: -
CDR3 DNA: TGTGCCATCAGTGAAGCGGGAGCAATCACAGATACGCAGTATTTT
CDR3 protein: CAISEAGAITDTQYF

D gene: -
V gene: TRBV6-5
J gene: TRBJ2-3
clone size: -
CDR3 DNA: TGTGCCAGCACCCCCTTTTTTCCGCGGGTAGATACGCAGTATTTT
CDR3 protein: CASTPFFPRVDTQYF

D gene: -
V gene: TRBV5-1
J gene: TRBJ1-2
clone size: -
CDR3 DNA: TGCGCCAGCAGCCGCCTGGGTGAACAGTGGTATGGCTACACCTTC
CDR3 protein: CASSRLGEQWYGYTF

D gene: TRBD2
V gene: TRBV5-6
J gene: TRBJ2-4
clone size: -
CDR3 DNA: TGTGCCAGCAGCTTCAGCGGGAGCAAAAACATTCAGTACTTC
CDR3 protein: CASSFSGSKNIQYF

D gene: -
V gene: TRBV6-5
J gene: TRBJ2-5
clone size: -
CDR3 DNA: TGTGCCAGCAGTGAGAATGGTGAGACCCAGTACTTC
CDR3 protein: CASSENGETQYF